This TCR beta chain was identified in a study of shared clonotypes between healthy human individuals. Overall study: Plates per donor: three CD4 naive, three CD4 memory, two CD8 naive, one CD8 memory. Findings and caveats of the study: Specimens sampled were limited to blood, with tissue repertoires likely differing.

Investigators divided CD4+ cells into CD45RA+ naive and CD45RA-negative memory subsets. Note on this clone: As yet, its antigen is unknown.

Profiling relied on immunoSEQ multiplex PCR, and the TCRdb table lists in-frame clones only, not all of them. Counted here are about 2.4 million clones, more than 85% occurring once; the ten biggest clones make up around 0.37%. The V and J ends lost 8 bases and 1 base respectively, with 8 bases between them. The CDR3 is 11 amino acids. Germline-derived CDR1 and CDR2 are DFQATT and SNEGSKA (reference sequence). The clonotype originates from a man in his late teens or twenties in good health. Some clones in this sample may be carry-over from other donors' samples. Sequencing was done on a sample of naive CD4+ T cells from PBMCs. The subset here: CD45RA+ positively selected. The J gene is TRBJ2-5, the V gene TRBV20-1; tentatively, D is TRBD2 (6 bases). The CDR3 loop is CSRESQETQYF. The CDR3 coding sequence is TGCAGTCGGGAGAGCCAAGAGACCCAGTACTTC.